This TCR beta chain appears in the sequencing data of a study of cytomegalovirus exposure and HLA in healthy donors. Study-level results: A list of around 150 TCR beta chains associated with cytomegalovirus was given. It was reported that TCR beta sequences correctly inferred the HLA-A and HLA-B alleles for most subjects. Later analysis found that TCR beta chains associated with HLA were more clonally expanded than other, equally common chains.

The PCR had 60 Vbeta and 13 Jbeta primers. Data came from immunoSEQ multiplex PCR; TCRdb stores just in-frame clones and leaves some out. The sample lists approximately 180,000 clones; about 12% were seen once. This clone was seen only a few times. Its antigen is not identified. Germline CDR1 is MNHEY and CDR2 is SVGAGI. Trimming cost V 4 bases and J 2 bases; bases outside gene matches: 9. This CDR3 contains 16 residues. The rearrangement links TRBV6-5 to TRBJ1-1; 8 nucleotides agree with TRBD1. This sequence was found in a man between 45 and 60 years old in good health and CMV-seropositive. The sequenced sample consisted of PBMCs. This chain's CDR3 is CASSFRTGRANTEAFF. The CDR3 nucleotides are TGTGCCAGCAGTTTCAGGACAGGGCGAGCAAACACTGAAGCTTTCTTT.